The 27 T cell receptor beta chains presented below share a single source sample, sequenced in a study of blood T cell repertoires in COVID-19. The data were produced by immunoSEQ multiplex PCR, yet TCRdb's version contains in-frame clones alone and is incomplete. The sample carries fewer than 400,000 clones, 85% recorded once. The sample was peripheral blood. These receptor sequences come from a woman under 30 with acute or convalescent COVID-19.

This chain connects TRBV24-1 to TRBJ1-1; a possible D gene is TRBD1 (5 bases). V was shortened by 7 bases and J by 0 bases, with 8 bases between the two germline ends. Germline lookup yields CDR1 KGHDR and CDR2 SFDVKD. The CDR3 runs to 13 residues. The DNA for the CDR3 is TGTGCCACCAGCCAGGGCATGAACACTGAAGCTTTCTTT. It codes for CATSQGMNTEAFF.

The rearrangement uses TRBV12-5 and TRBJ1-3, with 10 bases that match TRBD1. The V gene end was trimmed by 0 bases and the J gene end by 1 base; junction bases not matched to a gene: 9. Germline CDR1 and CDR2: LGHNT and FRNRAP. CDR3 length equals 19 residues. The CDR3 loop is CASGLVVWDRGLSGNTIYF. Here the CDR3 DNA reads TGTGCTAGTGGTTTGGTAGTCTGGGACAGGGGATTGTCTGGAAACACCATATATTTT.

The chain is built from TRBV6-5 and TRBJ1-1; D is perhaps TRBD1 (5 bases). The CDR3 is 15 residues long. The V and J ends lost 8 bases and 2 bases respectively, with 18 bases between them. Germline V gene data show CDR1 as MNHEY and CDR2 as SVGAGI. This CDR3 is CASGSTPGINTEAFF. CDR3 nucleotides: TGTGCCAGCGGGTCGACACCAGGGATCAACACTGAAGCTTTCTTT.

The chain is built from TRBV6-7 and TRBJ1-6, with unresolved D. TRBV6-7 is classed as an ORF, of uncertain function. This CDR3 is 17 amino acids long. Trimming pared 2 bases from V and 6 bases from J, leaving 17 bases between. The CDR3 here is CASSYPYGVRFNSPLHF. DNA for the CDR3: TGTGCCAGCAGTTACCCGTACGGGGTAAGATTTAATTCACCCCTCCACTTT.

The J gene is TRBJ1-1, the V gene TRBV10-2, with TRBD1 as a possible D gene (5 bases). Germline CDR1 is WSHSY and CDR2 is SAAADI. The CDR3 spans 14 residues. V was trimmed by 8 bases and J by 4 bases, leaving 17 bases between them. CDR3 sequence (DNA): TGCGCCAGCCGCGGGGCAAGGGGTCCCACTGAAGCTTTCTTT. It yields the protein CASRGARGPTEAFF.

This clone was seen many times. The chain uses TRBV5-1 and TRBJ2-7; 11 bases map to TRBD2. The CDR3 consists of 18 residues. V was clipped by 2 bases and J by 7 bases; unmatched bases: 17. In germline, CDR1 is SGHRS, CDR2 YFSETQ. The CDR3 loop reads CASSLGLAGGPTRGEQYF. In nucleotides, the CDR3 is TGCGCCAGCAGCTTAGGGCTAGCGGGAGGACCAACCCGCGGGGAGCAGTACTTC.

V is TRBV19 and J is TRBJ2-3; no reliable D call. From germline, CDR1 is LNHDA and CDR2 SQIVND (reference sequence). This CDR3 is built from 12 residues. The V end was cut by 5 bases, the J end by 6 bases, with 9 bases between. Here the CDR3 reads CASSALGDTQYF. CDR3 sequence (DNA): TGTGCCAGTAGTGCCCTCGGGGATACGCAGTATTTT.

This chain joins TRBV30 and TRBJ1-4, with unresolved D. CDR1 and CDR2 (germline): GTSNPN, SVGIG (reference sequence). Trimming took 7 bases from V and 7 from J, leaving 10 bases between them. The CDR3 spans 11 residues. CDR3 in DNA: TGTGCCTCCCGACGGGGTGAAAAACTGTTTTTT. Its protein is CASRRGEKLFF.

The chain couples TRBV6-2 or TRBV6-3 to TRBJ1-6; D is possibly TRBD1 (5 bases). The CDR3 loop spans 15 amino acids. CDR1 MNHEY and CDR2 SVGEGT come from the germline V gene. Trimming pared 7 bases from V and 14 bases from J, leaving 24 bases between. Here the CDR3 DNA reads TGTGCCAGCAACCCGGGGCCGCGAAATTATGGGTCCCTCCACTTT. Residues: CASNPGPRNYGSLHF.

On this clone: This sample includes further DNA sequences coding for the same CDR3. The chain employs TRBV24-1 and TRBJ2-3; 8 bases map to TRBD1. J was trimmed by 3 bases and V by 7 bases; bases with no gene match: 2. Germline assignment: CDR1 KGHDR and CDR2 SFDVKD. CDR3 length equals 13 residues. This chain's CDR3 is CATSRQGTDTQYF. In DNA form, the CDR3 reads TGTGCCACCAGCCGACAGGGGACAGATACGCAGTATTTT.

This rearrangement joins TRBV6-1 to TRBJ1-5; TRBD1 matches at 8 bases. The CDR3 totals 16 residues. Germline CDR1 MNHNS, CDR2 SASEGT. With 3 bases clipped from V and 4 bases from J, the junction kept 8 bases outside the gene matches. This chain's CDR3 is CASSDYGQGTNQPQHF. Written as DNA, the CDR3 is TGTGCCAGCAGTGATTACGGACAGGGAACAAATCAGCCCCAGCATTTT.

This rearrangement joins TRBV3-1 (or the pseudogene TRBV3-2) to TRBJ2-3, with 10 bases lining up with TRBD2. The V gene end was trimmed by 4 bases and the J gene end by 2 bases; junction bases not matched to a gene: 21. CDR3 length: 21 amino acids. The germline V gene has CDR1 LGHDT and CDR2 YNNKEL (reference sequence). The CDR3 nucleotides read TGTGCCAGCAGCCGTGGACTTGGGCTAGCGGGAGTAAAGAGACACACAGATACGCAGTATTTT. Protein product: CASSRGLGLAGVKRHTDTQYF.

This chain joins TRBV7-2 and TRBJ2-2; TRBD2 agrees at 8 bases. Germline V gives CDR1 SGHTA, CDR2 FQGNSA. The junction had 14 bases not matched to a gene; V was cut back by 5 bases and J by 0 bases. This CDR3 region has 19 residues. The CDR3 is CASSPLSGGFLANTGELFF. The CDR3 nucleotides read TGTGCCAGCAGCCCCTTATCGGGGGGGTTTCTTGCGAACACCGGGGAGCTGTTTTTT.

The V call is TRBV10-3, the J call TRBJ2-7; the match to TRBD1 covers 8 bases. CDR1 ENHRY and CDR2 SYGVKD come from the germline V gene. J gave up 3 bases and V 0 bases, and 7 bases lay outside the gene matches. This CDR3 spans 16 amino acids. CDR3 amino acids: CAISESPPGTGYEQYF. As DNA, the CDR3 is TGTGCCATCAGTGAGTCCCCGCCCGGGACAGGCTACGAGCAGTACTTC.

This chain connects TRBV9 to TRBJ2-5, with 7 bases that match TRBD1. J was trimmed by 5 bases and V by 3 bases; bases with no gene match: 7. The CDR3 sequence is 14 residues long. CDR1 is SGDLS, CDR2 YYNGEE, per germline. CDR3 nucleotide sequence: TGTGCCAGCAGCGCGGACAGGTCTGGGGAGACCCAGTACTTC. Translated: CASSADRSGETQYF.

This chain links TRBV7-9 with TRBJ1-5, with D possibly TRBD1 on 6 matching bases. This CDR3 is 14 amino acids long. Deletions cut 5 bases from V and 7 bases from J, with 15 bases between. The V gene's germline CDR1 is SEHNR and CDR2 FQNEAQ (reference sequence). The CDR3 protein is CASSREQGRQPQHF. As DNA, the CDR3 is TGTGCCAGCAGCCGTGAACAGGGTAGGCAGCCCCAGCATTTT. Together with reference TRBV7-9 and TRBJ1-5, the CDR3 gives the full variable domain: DTGVSQNPRHKITKRGQNVTFRCDPISEHNRLYWYRQTLGQGPEFLTYFQNEAQLEKSRLLSDRFSAERPKGSFSTLEIQRTEQGDSAMYLCASSREQGRQPQHFGDGTRLSIL.

The count of this clone is one. J is TRBJ1-3 and V is TRBV4-1, with D uncertain. The CDR3 extends over 14 amino acids. V was clipped by 3 bases and J by 4 bases, with 10 bases between them. The V gene's germline CDR1 is MGHRA and CDR2 YSYEKL. The CDR3 sequence is CASSHPPRGNTIYF. The CDR3 DNA follows: TGCGCCAGCAGCCACCCCCCCCGGGGAAACACCATATATTTT.

This chain links TRBV15 with TRBJ2-6; TRBD2 might be the D (5 bases). The V gene lost 0 bases and the J gene lost 3 bases, with 15 bases spanning the gap. The CDR3 length is 18 residues. CDR1 is LNHNV, CDR2 YYDKDF, per germline (reference sequence). The DNA of the CDR3 is TGTGCCACCAGCAGAGATCCCCCCTACGGGAATGGGGCCAACGTCCTGACTTTC. Protein sequence: CATSRDPPYGNGANVLTF.

This clone has only one observation. V and J are TRBV6-4 and TRBJ1-2, with 7 bases identical to TRBD1. After removal of 4 bases from V and 7 bases from J, the junction contained 12 bases not matched to a gene. CDR1 is MRHNA, CDR2 SNTAGT, per germline. The CDR3 is 15 amino acids. The CDR3 region has the DNA TGTGCCAGCAGTGCCCAATGGCAGGGGGTGAGTGGCTACACCTTC. It codes for CASSAQWQGVSGYTF.

The V gene is TRBV9, the J gene TRBJ2-1; 11 nucleotides line up with TRBD1. From germline, CDR1 is SGDLS and CDR2 YYNGEE. The CDR3 runs to 15 residues. The ends lost 0 bases at V and 13 bases at J; junction bases unmatched: 9. CDR3 DNA: TGTGCCAGCAGCGTAGTAGGGACAGGGGGGATTGTACAGTTCTTC. This codes for CASSVVGTGGIVQFF.

This chain joins TRBV28 and TRBJ2-7, with D possibly matching TRBD2 (6 bases). The germline gives CDR1 MDHEN, CDR2 SYDVKM. CDR3 length equals 14 residues. V lost 6 bases to trimming and J lost 0 bases, with 12 bases between them. CDR3 in amino acids: CASSQTSRSYEQYF. Here the CDR3 DNA reads TGTGCCAGCAGCCAGACTAGTCGCTCCTACGAGCAGTACTTC.

The genes are TRBV3-1 (or the pseudogene TRBV3-2) and TRBJ2-7; 10 bases map to TRBD1. Germline trimming cut 5 bases from V and 5 bases from J; bases unmatched to any gene: 3. The CDR3 loop spans 13 amino acids. Germline V gene lookup returns CDR1 LGHDT and CDR2 YNNKEL (reference sequence). The DNA of the CDR3 is TGTGCCAGCAGCTTAGGACAGGGGGACGAGCAGTACTTC. Residues: CASSLGQGDEQYF.

In this sample, this clone turned up once. V and J are TRBV7-9 and TRBJ1-2; 7 nucleotides match TRBD1. The germline V gene has CDR1 SEHNR and CDR2 FQNEAQ (reference sequence). The CDR3 totals 16 residues. Losses at the gene ends were 5 bases for V and 4 bases for J; bases not matched to a gene: 13. This chain's CDR3 is CASSPHDRDPSYGYTF. The DNA of the CDR3 is TGTGCCAGCAGCCCACACGACAGGGACCCTAGCTATGGCTACACCTTC.

This chain links TRBV27 with TRBJ2-2; 10 bases agree with TRBD1. Trimming took 10 bases from V and 5 from J; bases not matched to a gene: 10. Germline CDR1 MNHEY, CDR2 SMNVEV (reference sequence). The CDR3 totals 15 residues. CDR3 nucleotide sequence: TGTGCCACCCACCCGACAGGGGGCCGAACCGGGGAGCTGTTTTTT. It codes for CATHPTGGRTGELFF.

V usage is TRBV6-5 and J usage is TRBJ1-6, with TRBD1 matching 7 bases. This CDR3 spans 12 amino acids. CDR1 and CDR2 (germline): MNHEY, SVGAGI. CDR3 protein: CAGGQPNSPLHF. Here the CDR3 DNA reads TGTGCAGGGGGACAGCCTAATTCACCCCTCCACTTT.

V usage is TRBV6-5 and J usage is TRBJ1-5; 7 positions match TRBD1. V shed 8 bases and J 7 bases; nucleotides not matched to a gene: 14. Per the germline V gene, CDR1 is MNHEY and CDR2 is SVGAGI. CDR3 length equals 15 residues. The CDR3 sequence is CASRDRVLGIQPQHF. In DNA form, the CDR3 reads TGTGCCAGCCGAGACAGGGTACTTGGTATACAGCCCCAGCATTTT.

The V call is TRBV12-2, the J call TRBJ1-2; the listed D gene, TRBD1, was not tested against the DNA. TRBV12-2 corresponds to a pseudogene. The CDR3 sequence is 19 residues long. CDR3 bases: TGTGCAAGTCGCTTAGAGTGTGTTCCCCGGGACAGGGTTAACTATGGCTACACCTTC. Amino acid sequence: CASRLECVPRDRVNYGYTF.